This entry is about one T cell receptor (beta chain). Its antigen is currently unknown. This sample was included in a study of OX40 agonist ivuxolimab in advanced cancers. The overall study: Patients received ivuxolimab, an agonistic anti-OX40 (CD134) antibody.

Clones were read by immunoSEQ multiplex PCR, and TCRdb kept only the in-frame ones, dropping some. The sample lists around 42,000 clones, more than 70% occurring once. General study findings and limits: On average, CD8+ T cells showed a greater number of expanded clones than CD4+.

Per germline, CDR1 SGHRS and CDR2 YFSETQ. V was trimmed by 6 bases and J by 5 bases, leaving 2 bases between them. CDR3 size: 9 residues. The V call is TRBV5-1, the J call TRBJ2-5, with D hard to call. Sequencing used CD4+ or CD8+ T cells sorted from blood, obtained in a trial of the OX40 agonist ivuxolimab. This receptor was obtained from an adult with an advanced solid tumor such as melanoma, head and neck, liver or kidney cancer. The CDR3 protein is CASKETQYF. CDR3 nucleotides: TGCGCCAGCAAGGAGACCCAGTACTTC.